One sample yielded the 15 T cell receptor beta chains listed below, sequenced in a study of T-cell memory formation after mild COVID-19. TCRdb reanalysed the 5' RACE reads using MiXCR and keeps one entry per CDR3 protein. Here the sample spans over 500,000 distinct CDR3 sequences, about 18% being singletons. Sequencing was carried out using PBMCs or a T cell subset sorted from them (not recorded which). The receptor set was obtained from an adult woman who had mild COVID-19 (a few samples of this study predate the infection). Cell type and time point are not known.

This clonotype was recorded a few times. The V call is TRBV12-3 or TRBV12-4, the J call TRBJ2-7, with 10 bases identical to TRBD1. With V trimmed by 5 bases and J by 4 bases, 8 bases remained unmatched. The CDR3 is made up of 15 amino acids. Here the CDR3 DNA reads TGTGCCAGCAGTCTCTCCGGGACAGGGGTTTACGAGCAGTACTTC. It codes for CASSLSGTGVYEQYF.

In its sample, this clonotype was seen many times. This chain uses TRBV29-1 with TRBJ2-5; no clear D gene. CDR1 and CDR2 (germline): SQVTM, ANQGSEA. The CDR3 length is 11 residues. The CDR3 DNA follows: TGCAGTGCCCATTTGACAGAGACCCAGTACTTC. Amino acids: CSAHLTETQYF.

This clonotype was found a few times. The chain links TRBV18 to TRBJ1-1; D is possibly TRBD1 (5 bases). Germline V gene lookup returns CDR1 KGHSH and CDR2 LQKENI. V dropped 6 bases and J dropped 3 bases, with 17 bases sitting between them. This CDR3 comprises 15 residues. The CDR3: CASSWGFSRDTEAFF. CDR3 DNA: TGTGCCAGCTCGTGGGGGTTTAGTCGGGACACTGAAGCTTTCTTT.

The rearrangement links TRBV6-6 to TRBJ2-3; 15 positions agree with TRBD2. V gave up 2 bases and J gave up 6 bases; unmatched junction bases: 6. The CDR3 length is 17 residues. From germline, CDR1 is MNHNY and CDR2 SVGAGI (reference sequence). CDR3 amino acids: CASSYPGLAGGRDTQYF. The CDR3 nucleotides are TGTGCCAGCAGTTACCCGGGACTAGCGGGAGGTCGGGATACGCAGTATTTT.

This chain links TRBV7-9 with TRBJ2-1; 7 bases align to TRBD2. The CDR3 covers 15 residues. Germline trimming cut 3 bases from V and 3 bases from J; bases unmatched to any gene: 5. From germline, CDR1 is SEHNR and CDR2 FQNEAQ (reference sequence). Here the CDR3 DNA reads TGTGCCAGCAGCTTTAGCCTAGCGGTCTACAATGAGCAGTTCTTC. This sequence encodes CASSFSLAVYNEQFF.

The V gene is TRBV5-1, the J gene TRBJ2-2; no firm D call. CDR1 and CDR2 (germline): SGHRS, YFSETQ. The CDR3 spans 15 residues. V lost 6 bases and J lost 0, with 12 bases in between. The DNA of the CDR3 is TGCGCCAGCACGGTGGAACCGTCGAACACCGGGGAGCTGTTTTTT. Translating gives CASTVEPSNTGELFF.

This sequence joins TRBV9 and TRBJ2-6, with 10 positions matching TRBD2. The germline V gene encodes CDR1 SGDLS and CDR2 YYNGEE. CDR3 length equals 18 residues. Losses at the gene ends were 3 bases for V and 1 base for J; bases not matched to a gene: 7. CDR3 DNA: TGTGCCAGCAGCGCGCCTAGCGGGAGAACGTCTGGGGCCAACGTCCTGACTTTC. It specifies CASSAPSGRTSGANVLTF.

This clonotype was counted at least ten times. V and J are TRBV5-1 and TRBJ2-2, with D perhaps matching TRBD2 (5 bases). Germline V lookup: CDR1 SGHRS, CDR2 YFSETQ. Trimming shortened V by 0 bases and J by 4 bases, and 7 bases separated the two germline ends. The CDR3 consists of 14 residues. This chain's CDR3 is CASSLEGATGELFF. The CDR3 DNA is TGCGCCAGCAGCTTGGAGGGAGCCACCGGGGAGCTGTTTTTT.

A few counts support this clonotype. This sequence joins TRBV12-3 or TRBV12-4 and TRBJ2-1, with TRBD1 identical over 10 bases. The CDR3 covers 15 residues. The junction had 8 bases not matched to a gene; V was cut back by 5 bases and J by 7 bases. The CDR3, as DNA: TGTGCCAGCAGTACTGGGACAGGGGCGCTGAATGAGCAGTTCTTC. Translation: CASSTGTGALNEQFF.

This clonotype was counted only a few times. This rearrangement joins TRBV5-1 to TRBJ2-1; the D gene could be TRBD1 or TRBD2 (5 bases each). With 2 bases removed from V and 2 bases from J, the gap between germline ends came to 11 bases. Germline V gives CDR1 SGHRS, CDR2 YFSETQ. CDR3 length: 15 amino acids. As DNA, the CDR3 is TGCGCCAGCAGCTTTGGGACCGATACCTACAATGAGCAGTTCTTC. Protein product: CASSFGTDTYNEQFF.

The gene calls are TRBV28 and TRBJ1-2; tentative D call: TRBD1 (5 bases). CDR1 is MDHEN, CDR2 SYDVKM, per germline. This CDR3 is built from 14 residues. V lost 5 bases to trimming and J lost 8 bases, with 18 bases between them. The CDR3 region has the DNA TGTGCCAGCAGTGGTCCCGGGACCTCGGAAGGCTACACCTTC. Encoded protein: CASSGPGTSEGYTF.

This clonotype was detected a few times. This chain uses TRBV6-5 with TRBJ1-1; D might be TRBD1 (5 bases). Germline V CDR1 and CDR2: MNHEY, SVGAGI. The CDR3 covers 13 residues. The V and J ends lost 2 bases and 6 bases respectively, with 10 bases between them. In nucleotides, the CDR3 is TGTGCCAGCAGTTACCAGGGTTCGGCTGAAGCTTTCTTT. This encodes CASSYQGSAEAFF.

The chain couples TRBV9 to TRBJ2-1, with 7 bases that match TRBD1. The CDR3 runs 15 residues. CDR1 and CDR2 (germline): SGDLS, YYNGEE. V was clipped by 4 bases and J by 6 bases; unmatched bases: 10. The CDR3 DNA sequence: TGTGCCAGCAGCTTCACGGGACAGCCTCCCAATGAGCAGTTCTTC. Translated, it gives CASSFTGQPPNEQFF.

The chain combines TRBV7-8 with TRBJ2-2; 8 bases map to TRBD1. The CDR3 runs to 16 residues. Unmatched junction bases numbered 11, after V lost 5 bases and J lost 6 bases. Germline V gene sequence: CDR1 SGHVS, CDR2 FQNEAQ. The CDR3 coding sequence is TGTGCCAGCAGCGCACGGACAGGGATGGTGGCCGGGGAGCTGTTTTTT. Translated, it gives CASSARTGMVAGELFF.

The chain recombines TRBV20-1 with TRBJ1-2, with 7 bases that match TRBD1. CDR3 length equals 14 residues. Trimming cost V 6 bases and J 8 bases; bases outside gene matches: 15. Germline CDR1 reads DFQATT; CDR2 reads SNEGSKA (reference sequence). The CDR3 DNA follows: TGCAGTGCCAGGCCGGGACAGAGCCTTCTAGGCTACACCTTC. Protein: CSARPGQSLLGYTF.